This T cell receptor (beta chain) stems from a study of blood T cell repertoires in COVID-19. Produced via immunoSEQ multiplex PCR; TCRdb's table is partial and in-frame only. The sample carries roughly 70,000 clones, 80% to 90% recorded once. V trimming: 5 bases; J trimming: 0 bases; junction bases outside the gene matches: 18. This CDR3 comprises 20 residues. Germline CDR1 is SGHRS and CDR2 is YFSETQ. The chain joins TRBV5-1 to TRBJ2-3; 10 bases line up with TRBD2. Sequenced sample: peripheral blood. This TCR derives from an elderly man with acute or convalescent COVID-19. This CDR3 is CASSLNLAGAAVVSTDTQYF. CDR3 bases: TGCGCCAGCAGTTTAAATCTAGCGGGGGCCGCTGTCGTTAGCACAGATACGCAGTATTTT.